Detailed here is one T cell receptor (beta chain). Sequencing used immunoSEQ v3.0 at survey level. Clones were read by immunoSEQ multiplex PCR, and TCRdb kept only the in-frame ones, dropping some. The sample lists about 22,000 clones, less than 80% seen once, with roughly a tenth in the top ten. Samples held about 0.9-10 million cryopreserved PBMC, and DNA extraction followed. The data originate from a study of long-term antiretroviral therapy in people with HIV. The CDR3 covers 17 residues. Germline-derived CDR1 and CDR2 are SGHNT and YYREEE (reference sequence). Germline trimming cut 5 bases from V and 2 bases from J; bases unmatched to any gene: 10.

The clonotype was recovered from a woman aged 40 to 50 with HIV. The sequencing here drew on unsorted PBMCs, taken 4.1 years after starting antiretroviral therapy. This chain connects TRBV5-4 to TRBJ2-3, with 11 bases lining up with TRBD1. The CDR3 region has the DNA TGTGCCAGCAGTTCCGGACAGGGGGCTTTGTACACAGATACGCAGTATTTT. Translated: CASSSGQGALYTDTQYF.